This T cell receptor beta chain was found in a study of response to subunit inactivated influenza vaccine. TCRdb re-derived calls from the RT-PCR reads in MiXCR, one entry per CDR3 protein. This table holds hundreds of thousands of distinct CDR3 sequences, less than 30% found once. As regards this clonotype: Its target is not known.

General observations from the study: Each seasonal flu vaccination may recruit only limited new T cells, authors suggested.

Deletions cut 0 bases from V and 5 bases from J, with 7 bases between. The CDR3 sequence is 13 residues long. The V gene's germline CDR1 is SGHTA and CDR2 FQGTGA. The sample in question was CD4+ T cells sorted from PBMCs, obtained around 5 days after vaccination. This TCR derives from a man aged 45-65 years who received an inactivated influenza vaccine. The V call is TRBV7-3, the J call TRBJ2-5; no clear D gene. The CDR3 nucleotides are TGTGCCAGCAGCTTAACGTCTTGGGAGACCCAGTACTTC. Its translation is CASSLTSWETQYF.